The next 2 T cell receptor beta chains were all read from a single sample in a study of cytomegalovirus exposure and HLA in healthy donors. Primers for the PCR totalled 60 Vbeta and 13 Jbeta. Profiled with immunoSEQ multiplex PCR; TCRdb holds only in-frame clones, not every one. The repertoire has roughly 97,000 clones, approximately 9% of them found once; the top ten carry 5.1%. The sample taken for sequencing was PBMCs. Every receptor here comes from a man aged 50 to 60 in good health and CMV-seropositive.

J is TRBJ2-2 and V is TRBV2; 8 bases are a match to TRBD2. V lost 8 bases to trimming and J lost 1 base; unmatched junction nucleotides: 3. Germline V gene sequence: CDR1 SNHLY, CDR2 FYNNEI. The CDR3 extends over 14 amino acids. CDR3 amino acids: CASLTSGNTGELFF. CDR3 sequence (DNA): TGTGCCAGCCTCACTAGCGGGAACACCGGGGAGCTGTTTTTT.

This sequence joins TRBV7-9 and TRBJ1-6; tentative D call: TRBD1 (6 bases). V gave up 4 bases and J gave up 7 bases, with 14 bases separating them. There are 15 residues in the CDR3. Germline V CDR1 and CDR2: SEHNR, FQNEAQ (reference sequence). CDR3 in DNA: TGTGCCAGCAGCTCCTGGACAGAACTGAATTCACCCCTCCACTTT. It is translated as CASSSWTELNSPLHF.